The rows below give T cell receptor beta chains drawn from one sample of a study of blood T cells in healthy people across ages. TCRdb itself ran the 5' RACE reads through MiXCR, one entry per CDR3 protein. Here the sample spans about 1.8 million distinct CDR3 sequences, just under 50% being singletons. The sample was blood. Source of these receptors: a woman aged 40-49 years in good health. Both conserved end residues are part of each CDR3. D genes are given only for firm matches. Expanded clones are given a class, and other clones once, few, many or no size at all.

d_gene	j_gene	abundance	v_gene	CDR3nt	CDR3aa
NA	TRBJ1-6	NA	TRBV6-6	TGTGCCAGCAGTTACGGTCAAGATAATTCACCCCTCCACTTT	CASSYGQDNSPLHF
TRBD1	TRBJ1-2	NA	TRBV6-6	TGTGCCAGCACCATCCGGACAGGGGCGAACTATGGCTACACCTTC	CASTIRTGANYGYTF
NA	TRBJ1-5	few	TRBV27	TGTGCCAGCAGTTTAGGCCAGTATCAGCCCCAGCATTTT	CASSLGQYQPQHF
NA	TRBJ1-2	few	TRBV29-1	TGCAGCGTCGGACAGAGCGCCTATGGCTACACCTTC	CSVGQSAYGYTF
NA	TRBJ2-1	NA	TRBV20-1	TGCAGTGCTAGAGAAAAAGACAGGAGGGCCTACAATGAGCAGTTCTTC	CSAREKDRRAYNEQFF
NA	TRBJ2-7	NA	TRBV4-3	TGCGCCAGCAGCCAAGAAGCCCGCGGACTACACGAGCAGTACTTC	CASSQEARGLHEQYF
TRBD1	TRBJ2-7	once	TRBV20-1	TGCAGTGCTACACAGGGGGCGCCGTCCTACGAGCAGTACTTC	CSATQGAPSYEQYF
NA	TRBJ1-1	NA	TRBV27	TGTGCCAGCAGTGGGAAGTACCTGAACACTGAAGCTTTCTTT	CASSGKYLNTEAFF
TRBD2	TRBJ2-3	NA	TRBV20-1	TGCAGTGCCAGACTAGCGGGGGCCCCCTTAGGGGATACGCAGTATTTT	CSARLAGAPLGDTQYF
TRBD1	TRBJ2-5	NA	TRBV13	TGTGCCAGCAGCTTAGGCGAAAGGAGACAGGGGATTAGAGAGACCCAGTACTTC	CASSLGERRQGIRETQYF
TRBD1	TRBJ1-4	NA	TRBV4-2	TGTGCCAGTCGGACGTCGGGACAGGGGTCTGAAAAACTGTTTTTT	CASRTSGQGSEKLFF
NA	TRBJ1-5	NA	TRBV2	TGTGCCAGCAGCCCAGACAGAAACAATCAGCCCCAGCATTTT	CASSPDRNNQPQHF
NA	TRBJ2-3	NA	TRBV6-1	TGTGCCAGCAACCCAGGCGGGGATACGGTGGCGCCGCTGGACAGCGCTTGGGATACGCAGTATTTT	CASNPGGDTVAPLDSAWDTQYF
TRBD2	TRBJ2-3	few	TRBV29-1	TGCAGCGTTGAGCCACTAGCGGGGGTCGCAGATACGCAGTATTTT	CSVEPLAGVADTQYF
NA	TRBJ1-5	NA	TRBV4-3	TGCGCCAGCAGCCAGTCGGACAGTTACAATCAGCCCCAGCATTTT	CASSQSDSYNQPQHF
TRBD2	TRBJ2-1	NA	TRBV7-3	TGTGCCAGCAGCTTAACCCCCCTGGGAGCGGGGGGGCACAATGAGCAGTTCTTC	CASSLTPLGAGGHNEQFF
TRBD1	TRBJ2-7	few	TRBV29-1	TGCAGCGTTGAACTGGACAGGGGAATGTACGAGCAGTACTTC	CSVELDRGMYEQYF
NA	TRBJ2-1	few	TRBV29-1	TGCAGCGTTGGTACGGGTGAGCAGTTCTTC	CSVGTGEQFF
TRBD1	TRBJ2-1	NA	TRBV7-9	TGTGCCAGCAGCCGCCCAGACAGGGACGTCAATGAGCAGTTCTTC	CASSRPDRDVNEQFF
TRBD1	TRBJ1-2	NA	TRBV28	TGTGCCAGCAGTCACCGGGACAGGGGTAACTATGGCTACACCTTC	CASSHRDRGNYGYTF
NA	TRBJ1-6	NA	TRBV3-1	TGTGCCAGCAGCTTTATTAGGAATTCACCCCTCCACTTT	CASSFIRNSPLHF
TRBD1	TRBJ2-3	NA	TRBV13	TGTGCCAGCAGCAAGAGACAGGGGGCGCATCCCGCAGATACGCAGTATTTT	CASSKRQGAHPADTQYF
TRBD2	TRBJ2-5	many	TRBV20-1	TGCAGTGCTAGTGCGAGCGGGATAGGGGAGACCCAGTACTTC	CSASASGIGETQYF
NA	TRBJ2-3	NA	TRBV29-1	TGCAGCGTTTGGCTCAGCACAGATACGCAGTATTTT	CSVWLSTDTQYF
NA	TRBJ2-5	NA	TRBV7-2	TGTGCCAGCAGCTTAGCGCGCGGGCTGAGCGAGACCCAGTACTTC	CASSLARGLSETQYF
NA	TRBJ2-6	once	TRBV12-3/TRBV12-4	TGTGCCAGCACTCAATCTGGGGCCAACGTCCCGACTTTC	CASTQSGANVPTF
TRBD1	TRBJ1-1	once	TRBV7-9	TGTGCCAGCAGCTGGACAGGGCCCTCGGTTGGTGAAGCTTTCTTT	CASSWTGPSVGEAFF
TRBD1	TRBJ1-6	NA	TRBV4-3	TGCACCAGCAGCCAAGATCTGGGACAGGGAGTCGATTCACCCCTCCACTTT	CTSSQDLGQGVDSPLHF
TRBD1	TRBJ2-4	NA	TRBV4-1	TGCGCCAGCAGCCTAAGACAGGGGGTTGATGGAGAGCAGTACTTC	CASSLRQGVDGEQYF
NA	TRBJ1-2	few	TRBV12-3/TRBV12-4	TGTGCCAGCAGCCGGACCCTTGCGGCCTATGGCTACACCTTC	CASSRTLAAYGYTF
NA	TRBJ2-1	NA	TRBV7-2	TGTGCCAGCAGCTTAGCCTTCGGTGAGCAGTTCTTC	CASSLAFGEQFF
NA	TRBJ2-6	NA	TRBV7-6	TGTGCCAGCAGCTTAGGACCCACGAGGGCCAACGTCCTGACTTTC	CASSLGPTRANVLTF
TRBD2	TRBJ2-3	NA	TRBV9	TGTGCCAGCAGCGTAGGTAGCGGGAACACAGATACGCAGTATTTT	CASSVGSGNTDTQYF
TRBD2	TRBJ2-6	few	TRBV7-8	TGTGCCAGCAGCTTTAGGCAGGCGGGGGTCTCTGGGGCCAACGTCCTGACTTTC	CASSFRQAGVSGANVLTF
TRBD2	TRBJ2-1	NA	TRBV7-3	TGTGCCAGCAGCTACGACAGAGCGGGGGGATACAATGAGCAGTTCTTC	CASSYDRAGGYNEQFF
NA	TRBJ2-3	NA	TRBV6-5	TGTGCCAGCAGAACGGACAGTAGCACAGATACGCAGTATTTT	CASRTDSSTDTQYF
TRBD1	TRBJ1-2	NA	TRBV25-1	TGTGCCGGCAGTGTCGGGACAGCCTATGGCTACACCTTC	CAGSVGTAYGYTF
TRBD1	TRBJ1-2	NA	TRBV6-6	TGTGCCAGCAGTTACCCAACGGACAGGCTCTATGGCTACACCTTC	CASSYPTDRLYGYTF
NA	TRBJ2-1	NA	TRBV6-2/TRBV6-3	TGTGCCAGCAGGATCGCAGGGGTCTACAATGAGCAGTTCTTC	CASRIAGVYNEQFF
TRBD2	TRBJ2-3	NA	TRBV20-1	TGCAGTGCTAGCCACATCCCCACGACTAGCGGGGGGAGCACAGATACGCAGTATTTT	CSASHIPTTSGGSTDTQYF
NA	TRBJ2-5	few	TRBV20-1	TGCAGTGCTAGGTTTCCAGGGATGGAGACCCAGTACTTC	CSARFPGMETQYF
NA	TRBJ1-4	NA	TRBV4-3	TGCGCCAGCAGCCAAGATGGTCCGAGGGGGAGCCACAATGAAAAACTGTTTTTT	CASSQDGPRGSHNEKLFF
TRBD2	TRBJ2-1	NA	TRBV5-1	TGCGCCAGCAGCCTTACCAGCGGGGCCCCGAGGAGTGAGCAGTTCTTC	CASSLTSGAPRSEQFF
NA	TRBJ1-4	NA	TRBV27	TGTGCCACTAAAGCCGTAAGGAGGAATGAAAAACTGTTTTTT	CATKAVRRNEKLFF
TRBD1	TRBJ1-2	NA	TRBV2	TGTGCCAGCAGTGTTGGTACAGGGGGCAAGTATGGCTACACCTTC	CASSVGTGGKYGYTF
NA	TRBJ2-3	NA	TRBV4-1	TGCGCCAGCAGCCCCCCCGGCGAGCCCGGCACAGATACGCAGTATTTT	CASSPPGEPGTDTQYF
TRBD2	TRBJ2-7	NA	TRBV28	TGTGCCAGCAGTTTTGTTAGCGGGGGGGCCGTTGAGCAGTACTTC	CASSFVSGGAVEQYF
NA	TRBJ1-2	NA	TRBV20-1	TGCAGTGCTGATCCTAACCGGGGCAACTATGGCTACACCTTC	CSADPNRGNYGYTF
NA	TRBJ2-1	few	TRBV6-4	TGTGCCAGCAGTGACTCGGACAATGAGCAGTTCTTC	CASSDSDNEQFF
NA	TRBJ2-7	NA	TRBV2	TGTGCCAGCGGGAGCACCAGCTTCCTCTCCTACGAGCAGTACTTC	CASGSTSFLSYEQYF
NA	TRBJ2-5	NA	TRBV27	TGTGCCAGCAGTTCCTCGTTGGTCGGGTTCCAAGAGACCCAGTACTTC	CASSSSLVGFQETQYF
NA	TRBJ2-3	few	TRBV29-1	TGCAGCGTTACAGGAACCACAGATACGCAGTATTTT	CSVTGTTDTQYF
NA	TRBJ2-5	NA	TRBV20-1	TGCAGTGCCAAACTAGCGACAGGGTTGGGGGCCCAGTACTTC	CSAKLATGLGAQYF
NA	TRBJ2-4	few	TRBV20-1	TGCAGTGCTCCCAGGGATAACATCGCCAAAAACATTCAGTACTTC	CSAPRDNIAKNIQYF
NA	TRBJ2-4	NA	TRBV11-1	TGTGCCAGCAGCTCTCCGGGTGGCTACGAGCGGTACTTC	CASSSPGGYERYF
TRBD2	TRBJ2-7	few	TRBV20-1	TGCAGTGCTACGGAGGGACTAGCGGGGGCCTACGAGCAGTACTTC	CSATEGLAGAYEQYF
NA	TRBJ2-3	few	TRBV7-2	TGTGCCAGCAGCGTAAAATATACGCAGTATTTT	CASSVKYTQYF
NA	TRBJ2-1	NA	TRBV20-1	TGCAGTGCTAGTCGGGGGAGGCGCGGGGATGAGCAGTTCTTC	CSASRGRRGDEQFF
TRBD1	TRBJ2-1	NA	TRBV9	TGTGCCAGCAGCGTTCGTCAGGGGGCGAACAATGAGCAGTTCTTC	CASSVRQGANNEQFF